This T cell receptor (beta chain) comes out of a study of T-cell reconstitution after alpha-beta-depleted transplantation in children. Study-level results: Recipient T cells and thymic progenitors that survived gave rise to the high TCRbeta diversity observed at day 60 in some patients.

Worth noting for this clonotype: Its specificity is unknown.

Unique molecular identifiers featured in how the TCRbeta library was prepared. MiXCR was run by TCRdb on the PCR reads, yielding one entry per CDR3 protein. The sample includes 75,000 to 80,000 distinct CDR3 sequences, around 18% seen only once; the top ten take 51%. Deletions cut 2 bases from V and 8 bases from J, with 9 bases between. The CDR3 loop spans 12 amino acids. The chain combines TRBV12-3 or TRBV12-4 with TRBJ1-2; D remains ambiguous. The sample was PBMCs, mostly from graft donor cells, taken 360 days after TCRalphabeta/CD19-depleted stem cell transplant. This TCR was sampled from a male patient aged 2-10 years who had a stem cell transplant for acute lymphoblastic leukemia, so the T cells may come from the graft donor. The DNA of the CDR3 is TGTGCCAGCAGTTTACAACGAACGGGCTACACCTTC. Translating it yields CASSLQRTGYTF.